The present T cell receptor beta chain was sequenced within a study of control samples from healthy donors and cancer patients. Clones were read by immunoSEQ multiplex PCR, and TCRdb kept only the in-frame ones, dropping some. Of 100,000 or so clones in the sample, approximately 91% were seen once. This CDR3 is 15 amino acids long. Germline assignment: CDR1 DFQATT and CDR2 SNEGSKA (reference sequence). V was clipped by 3 bases and J by 7 bases, with 16 bases between them. This TCR was recovered from a young woman in good health. Sequenced: blood. The rearrangement joins TRBV20-1 to TRBJ1-6; possible D gene TRBD1, 6 bases. CDR3 DNA sequence: TGCAGTGCTAGTCTAGCGGGGGCAAGGAATTCACCCCTCCACTTT. It encodes CSASLAGARNSPLHF.